A selection of T cell receptor beta chains follows, all from one sample in a study of radiation and T cells in renal cell carcinoma. Clones were sequenced by immunoSEQ multiplex PCR, and TCRdb holds only the in-frame ones, with some missing. Of about 15,000 clones listed, over 60% were seen once; the top ten hold around 29%. The specimen comprised tumor tissue, sampled from a patient whose treatment included radiotherapy and nephrectomy. These receptors all stem from a woman aged 70-85 years with renal cell carcinoma. Each CDR3 is given with its conserved first and last residue. D genes are given only for firm matches. Clone sizes are given selectively: once, few, many, or a class where the clone is expanded.

D gene,clone size,J gene,V gene,CDR3 protein,CDR3 DNA
-,-,TRBJ1-1,TRBV28,CASSLKGRSTEAFF,TGTGCCAGCAGTTTAAAGGGCAGGAGCACTGAAGCTTTCTTT
TRBD1,-,TRBJ1-5,TRBV6-6,CASRRDRLGNQPQHF,TGTGCCAGCAGACGGGACAGATTGGGCAATCAGCCCCAGCATTTT
-,few,TRBJ2-3,TRBV6-5,CASRFKDTQYF,TGTGCCAGCAGATTTAAAGATACGCAGTATTTT
TRBD2,-,TRBJ2-3,TRBV10-3,CAGAMGREGDTQYF,TGTGCCGGCGCAATGGGCAGGGAGGGAGATACGCAGTATTTT
-,-,TRBJ1-2,TRBV11-2,CASSLFVLGPRRDYGYTF,TGTGCCAGCAGCTTATTCGTACTGGGGCCAAGAAGGGACTATGGCTACACCTTC
-,-,TRBJ1-3,TRBV18,CASSPVSVASGNTIYF,TGTGCCAGCTCCCCGGTTTCGGTGGCCTCTGGAAACACCATATATTTT
-,-,TRBJ1-4,TRBV5-1,CASSLDIANEKLFF,TGCGCCAGCAGCTTGGACATCGCTAATGAAAAACTGTTTTTT
TRBD2,-,TRBJ2-3,TRBV19,CASSIGGGGDTQYF,TGTGCCAGTAGTATTGGTGGGGGGGGAGATACGCAGTATTTT
-,-,TRBJ1-2,TRBV5-4,CASSPQGGAWGYTF,TGTGCCAGCAGCCCTCAAGGGGGGGCTTGGGGCTACACCTTC
-,-,TRBJ1-4,TRBV4-1,CASSQDLGGALNEKLFF,TGCGCCAGCAGCCAAGATTTGGGGGGGGCCCTCAATGAAAAACTGTTTTTT
-,few,TRBJ1-5,TRBV6-6,CASSFSLTGSNQPQHF,TGTGCCAGCAGTTTCTCTCTCACGGGTAGCAATCAGCCCCAGCATTTT
-,few,TRBJ2-3,TRBV29-1,CSVVFQGQGTQYF,TGCAGCGTTGTGTTCCAGGGCCAGGGTACGCAGTATTTT
-,-,TRBJ1-4,TRBV6-5,CASSPQGRAEKLFF,TGTGCCAGCAGTCCACAGGGTCGGGCTGAAAAACTGTTTTTT
TRBD2,-,TRBJ2-5,TRBV23-1,CASSPRSSGGAETQYF,TGCGCCAGCAGTCCAAGGAGTTCGGGGGGGGCCGAGACCCAGTACTTC
-,-,TRBJ2-3,TRBV11-2,CASSLLVASDTQYF,TGTGCCAGCAGCTTATTGGTAGCTTCAGATACGCAGTATTTT
TRBD1,-,TRBJ2-3,TRBV5-1,CASSLAPGQGTSDTQYF,TGCGCCAGCAGCTTGGCCCCCGGACAGGGGACGTCCGATACGCAGTATTTT
-,-,TRBJ1-1,TRBV4-1,CASSQESKDTEAFF,TGCGCCAGCAGCCAAGAGTCAAAGGACACTGAAGCTTTCTTT
TRBD2,-,TRBJ2-5,TRBV4-2,CASSTRLAGGTLQETQYF,TGTGCCAGCAGCACCCGACTAGCGGGGGGGACCCTCCAAGAGACCCAGTACTTC
-,-,TRBJ1-1,TRBV9,CASSPRTVGAMNTEAFF,TGTGCCAGCAGCCCACGGACCGTTGGGGCCATGAACACTGAAGCTTTCTTT
-,-,TRBJ2-2,TRBV12-5,CASGLVIPGELFF,TGTGCTAGTGGTTTGGTAATCCCCGGGGAGCTGTTTTTT
TRBD1,-,TRBJ1-1,TRBV7-8,CASSPGTGTWGNTEAFF,TGTGCCAGCAGCCCCGGGACAGGGACATGGGGGAACACTGAAGCTTTCTTT
TRBD1,-,TRBJ1-1,TRBV5-4,CASSQEGQGARSEAFF,TGTGCCAGCAGCCAAGAGGGACAGGGGGCGAGAAGTGAAGCTTTCTTT
-,-,TRBJ2-3,TRBV4-2,CASSQELGRKDTQYF,TGTGCCAGCAGCCAAGAACTAGGAAGGAAAGATACGCAGTATTTT
TRBD2,-,TRBJ2-1,TRBV5-1,CASSFGSGGYNEQFF,TGCGCCAGCAGCTTCGGTAGCGGGGGGTACAATGAGCAGTTCTTC
-,few,TRBJ2-2,TRBV7-6,CASSPQIDTGELFF,TGTGCCAGCAGCCCCCAGATAGACACCGGGGAGCTGTTTTTT
TRBD1,-,TRBJ2-1,TRBV4-1,CASSQWGQDYNEQFF,TGCGCCAGCAGCCAGTGGGGACAGGACTACAATGAGCAGTTCTTC
-,-,TRBJ2-3,TRBV5-1,CASSPPDRTDTQYF,TGCGCCAGCAGCCCCCCCGACCGCACAGATACGCAGTATTTT
TRBD2,few,TRBJ2-5,TRBV2,CASRPGLAEETQYF,TGTGCCAGCAGACCCGGACTAGCGGAAGAGACCCAGTACTTC
TRBD2,-,TRBJ2-3,TRBV7-2,CASTLLAGKTDTQYF,TGTGCCAGCACTTTACTAGCGGGAAAAACAGATACGCAGTATTTT
-,-,TRBJ2-1,TRBV7-2,CASSLRVRGPEQFF,TGTGCCAGCAGCTTAAGGGTCCGGGGGCCGGAGCAGTTCTTC
-,-,TRBJ2-7,TRBV14,CASSQDMSPIRYEQYF,TGTGCCAGCAGCCAAGATATGAGCCCTATTCGCTACGAGCAGTACTTC
-,-,TRBJ2-7,TRBV2,CASSKEFFIRDNYEQYF,TGTGCCAGCAGCAAAGAGTTTTTTATCCGGGACAACTACGAGCAGTACTTC
-,-,TRBJ1-4,TRBV7-9,CASSSGEKLFF,TGTGCCAGCAGCTCCGGCGAAAAACTGTTTTTT
TRBD1,few,TRBJ2-1,TRBV10-3,CAISGLQGASTKNEQFF,TGTGCCATCAGCGGCCTACAGGGGGCATCCACCAAAAATGAGCAGTTCTTC
TRBD1,-,TRBJ2-5,TRBV29-1,CSVGDSQETQYF,TGCAGCGTTGGGGACAGCCAAGAGACCCAGTACTTC
TRBD1,-,TRBJ2-2,TRBV9,CASSVRTVTGGSTGELFF,TGTGCCAGCAGCGTACGGACGGTAACAGGGGGCAGCACCGGGGAGCTGTTTTTT
TRBD2,medium-sized,TRBJ2-1,TRBV4-3,CASSQESSGVGEQFF,TGCGCCAGCAGCCAAGAGTCTAGCGGGGTGGGTGAGCAGTTCTTC
-,-,TRBJ1-3,TRBV19,CASSIPGTPGNTIYF,TGTGCCAGTAGTATCCCCGGGACACCGGGAAACACCATATATTTT
TRBD2,-,TRBJ2-3,TRBV7-2,CASSQTLAGGDTQYF,TGTGCCAGCAGCCAAACTCTAGCGGGAGGAGATACGCAGTATTTT
-,few,TRBJ2-1,TRBV10-3,CAIKRDRYNEQFF,TGTGCCATCAAGCGGGACAGATACAATGAGCAGTTCTTC
TRBD2,-,TRBJ2-5,TRBV7-9,CASSSQAGRGGETQYF,TGTGCCAGCAGCTCGCAGGCCGGGAGGGGAGGAGAGACCCAGTACTTC